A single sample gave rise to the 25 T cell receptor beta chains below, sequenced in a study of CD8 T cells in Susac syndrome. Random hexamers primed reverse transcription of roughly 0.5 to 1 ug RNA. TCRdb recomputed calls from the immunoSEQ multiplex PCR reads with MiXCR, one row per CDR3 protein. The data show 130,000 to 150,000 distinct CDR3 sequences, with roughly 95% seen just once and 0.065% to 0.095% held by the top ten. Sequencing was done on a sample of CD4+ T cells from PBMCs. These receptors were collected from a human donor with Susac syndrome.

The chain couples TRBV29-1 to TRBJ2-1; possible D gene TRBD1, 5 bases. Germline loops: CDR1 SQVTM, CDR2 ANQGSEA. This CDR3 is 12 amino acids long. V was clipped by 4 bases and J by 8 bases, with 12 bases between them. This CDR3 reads CSVADRGYEQFF. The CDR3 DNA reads TGCAGCGTTGCTGACAGAGGCTATGAGCAGTTCTTC.

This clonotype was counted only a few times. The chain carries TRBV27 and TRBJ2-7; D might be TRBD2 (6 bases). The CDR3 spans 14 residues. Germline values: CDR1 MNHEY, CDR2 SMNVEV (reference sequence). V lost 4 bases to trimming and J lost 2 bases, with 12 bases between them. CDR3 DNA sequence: TGTGCCAGCAGTTCCCGGGACTCTACCTACGAGCAGTACTTC. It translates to CASSSRDSTYEQYF.

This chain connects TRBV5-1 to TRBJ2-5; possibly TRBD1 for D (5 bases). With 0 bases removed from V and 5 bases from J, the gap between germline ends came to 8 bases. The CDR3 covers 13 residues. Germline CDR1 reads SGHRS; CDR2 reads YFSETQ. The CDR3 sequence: CASSLGTMETQYF. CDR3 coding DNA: TGCGCCAGCAGCTTGGGGACAATGGAGACCCAGTACTTC. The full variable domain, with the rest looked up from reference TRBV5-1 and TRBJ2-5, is KAGVTQTPRYLIKTRGQQVTLSCSPISGHRSVSWYQQTPGQGLQFLFEYFSETQRNKGNFPGRFSGRQFSNSRSEMNVSTLELGDSALYLCASSLGTMETQYFGPGTRLLVL.

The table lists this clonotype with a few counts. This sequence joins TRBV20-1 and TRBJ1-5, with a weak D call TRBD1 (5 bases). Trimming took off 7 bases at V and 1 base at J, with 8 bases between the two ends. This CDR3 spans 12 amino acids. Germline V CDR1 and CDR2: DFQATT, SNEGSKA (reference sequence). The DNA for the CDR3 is TGCAGTGTCGGGGGGAGCAATCAGCCCCAGCATTTT. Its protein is CSVGGSNQPQHF.

CDR3 region: CASSQLGKQFF. In nucleotides, the CDR3 is TGTGCCAGCAGCCAATTGGGAAAGCAGTTCTTC. The rearrangement links TRBV14 to TRBJ2-1; D not certain. Trimming shortened V by 2 bases and J by 11 bases, and 7 bases separated the two germline ends. There are 11 residues in the CDR3. In germline, CDR1 is SGHDN, CDR2 FVKESK.

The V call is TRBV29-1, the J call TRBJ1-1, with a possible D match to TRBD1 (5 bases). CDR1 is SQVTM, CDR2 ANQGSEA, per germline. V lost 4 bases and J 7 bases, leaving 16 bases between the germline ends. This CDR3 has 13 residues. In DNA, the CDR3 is TGCAGCGTTGGCGGGACCCCCCCCTATGAAGCTTTCTTT. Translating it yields CSVGGTPPYEAFF. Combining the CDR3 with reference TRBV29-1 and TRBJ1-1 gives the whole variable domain SAVISQKPSRDICQRGTSLTIQCQVDSQVTMMFWYRQQPGQSLTLIATANQGSEATYESGFVIDKFPISRPNLTFSTLTVSNMSPEDSSIYLCSVGGTPPYEAFFGQGTRLTVV.

The DNA of the CDR3 is TGTGCCAGCAGCTTAGTGACTAGCGGGAGTAAGGAGCAGTACTTC. Its translation: CASSLVTSGSKEQYF. J is TRBJ2-7 and V is TRBV7-9; 12 bases agree with TRBD2. Per the germline V gene, CDR1 is SEHNR and CDR2 is FQNEAQ (reference sequence). This CDR3 is 15 amino acids long. After removal of 1 base from V and 7 bases from J, the junction contained 5 bases not matched to a gene.

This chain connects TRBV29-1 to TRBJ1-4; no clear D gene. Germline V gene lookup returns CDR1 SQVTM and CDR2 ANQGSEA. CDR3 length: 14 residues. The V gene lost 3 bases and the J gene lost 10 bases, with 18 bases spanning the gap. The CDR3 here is CSVEDRQTPRKLFF. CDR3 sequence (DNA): TGCAGCGTTGAGGACCGCCAAACCCCAAGAAAACTGTTTTTT.

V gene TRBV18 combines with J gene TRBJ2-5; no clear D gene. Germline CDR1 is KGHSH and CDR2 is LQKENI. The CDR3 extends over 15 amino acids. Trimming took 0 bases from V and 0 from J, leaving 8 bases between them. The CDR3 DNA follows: TGTGCCAGCTCACCACCACGGCAGCACCAAGAGACCCAGTACTTC. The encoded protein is CASSPPRQHQETQYF.

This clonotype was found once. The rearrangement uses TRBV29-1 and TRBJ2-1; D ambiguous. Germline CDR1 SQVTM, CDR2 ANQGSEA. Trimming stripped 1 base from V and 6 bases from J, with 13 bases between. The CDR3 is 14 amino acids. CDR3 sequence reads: CSVEAPDRPNEQFF. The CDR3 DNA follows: TGCAGCGTTGAAGCACCCGACCGTCCCAATGAGCAGTTCTTC.

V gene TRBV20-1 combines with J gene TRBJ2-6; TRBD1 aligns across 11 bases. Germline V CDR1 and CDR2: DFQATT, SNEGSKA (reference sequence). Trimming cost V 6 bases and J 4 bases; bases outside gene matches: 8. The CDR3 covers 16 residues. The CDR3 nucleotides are TGCAGTGCCCTGGGACAGGGGGTTAAAGGGGCCAACGTCCTGACTTTC. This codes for CSALGQGVKGANVLTF.

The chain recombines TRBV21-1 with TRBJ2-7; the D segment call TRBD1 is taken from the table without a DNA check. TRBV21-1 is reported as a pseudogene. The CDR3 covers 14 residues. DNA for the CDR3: TGTGCCAGCAGCAACCCCAGGGGCCGTTGCGAGCAGTACTTC. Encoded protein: CASSNPRGRCEQYF.

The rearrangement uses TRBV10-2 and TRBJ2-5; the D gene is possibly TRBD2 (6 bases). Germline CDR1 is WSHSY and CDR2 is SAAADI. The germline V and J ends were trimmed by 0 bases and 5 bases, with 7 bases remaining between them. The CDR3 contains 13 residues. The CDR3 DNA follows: TGCGCCAGCAGTGAGTCGCGGGGCGAGACCCAGTACTTC. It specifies CASSESRGETQYF.

The CDR3 reads CSAPRQGGYGYTF. The CDR3 DNA reads TGCAGTGCTCCCAGGCAGGGCGGCTATGGCTACACCTTC. This chain connects TRBV20-1 to TRBJ1-2, with D possibly matching TRBD1 (5 bases). The germline gives CDR1 DFQATT, CDR2 SNEGSKA (reference sequence). The length of the CDR3 is 13 residues. The V gene lost 5 bases and the J gene lost 4 bases, with 14 bases spanning the gap.

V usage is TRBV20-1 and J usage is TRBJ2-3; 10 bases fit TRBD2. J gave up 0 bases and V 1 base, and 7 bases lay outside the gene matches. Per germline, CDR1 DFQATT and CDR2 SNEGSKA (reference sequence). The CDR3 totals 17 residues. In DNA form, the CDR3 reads TGCAGTGCTAGAGCTTGGACTAGCGGATCTAGCACAGATACGCAGTATTTT. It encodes CSARAWTSGSSTDTQYF.

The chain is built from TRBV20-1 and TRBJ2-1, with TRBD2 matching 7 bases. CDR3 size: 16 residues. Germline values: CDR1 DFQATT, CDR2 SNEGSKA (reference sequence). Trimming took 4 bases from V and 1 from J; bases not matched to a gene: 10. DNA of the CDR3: TGCAGTGCTATCCTCACCGGGGGGAGTTCCTACAATGAGCAGTTCTTC. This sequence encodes CSAILTGGSSYNEQFF.

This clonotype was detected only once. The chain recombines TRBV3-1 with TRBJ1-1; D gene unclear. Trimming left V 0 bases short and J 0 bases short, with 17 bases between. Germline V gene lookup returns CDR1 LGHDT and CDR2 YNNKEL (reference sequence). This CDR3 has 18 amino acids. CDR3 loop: CASSQEGQIYPMNTEAFF. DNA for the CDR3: TGTGCCAGCAGCCAAGAGGGCCAGATCTACCCCATGAACACTGAAGCTTTCTTT.

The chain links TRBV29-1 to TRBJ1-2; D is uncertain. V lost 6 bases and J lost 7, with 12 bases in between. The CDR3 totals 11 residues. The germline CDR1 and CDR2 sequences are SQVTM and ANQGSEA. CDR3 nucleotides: TGCAGCGTCATCTTTGTGGGTGGCTACACCTTC. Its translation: CSVIFVGGYTF. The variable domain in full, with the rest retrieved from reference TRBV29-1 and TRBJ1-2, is SAVISQKPSRDICQRGTSLTIQCQVDSQVTMMFWYRQQPGQSLTLIATANQGSEATYESGFVIDKFPISRPNLTFSTLTVSNMSPEDSSIYLCSVIFVGGYTFGSGTRLTVV.

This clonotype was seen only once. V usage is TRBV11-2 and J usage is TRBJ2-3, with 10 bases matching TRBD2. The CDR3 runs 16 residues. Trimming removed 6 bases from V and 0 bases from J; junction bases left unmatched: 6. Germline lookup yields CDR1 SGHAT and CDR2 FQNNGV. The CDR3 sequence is CASRKLAGTSTDTQYF. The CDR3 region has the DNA TGTGCCAGCAGAAAACTAGCGGGAACTAGCACAGATACGCAGTATTTT.

The CDR3 spells CASSPYRAGGSSSYNEQFF. The CDR3, as DNA: TGCGCCAGCAGTCCCTATCGGGCGGGAGGGTCCAGCTCCTACAATGAGCAGTTCTTC. The chain recombines TRBV23-1 with TRBJ2-1; 9 positions agree with TRBD2. TRBV23-1 is marked as an open reading frame, function uncertain. V trimming: 4 bases; J trimming: 0 bases; junction bases outside the gene matches: 13. This CDR3 region has 19 residues.

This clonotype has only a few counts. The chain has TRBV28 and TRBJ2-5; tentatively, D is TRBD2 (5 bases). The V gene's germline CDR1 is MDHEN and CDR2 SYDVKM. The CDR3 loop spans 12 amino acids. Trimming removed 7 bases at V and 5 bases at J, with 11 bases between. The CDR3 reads CASNGGVETQYF. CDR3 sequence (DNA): TGTGCCAGCAACGGAGGTGTGGAGACCCAGTACTTC.

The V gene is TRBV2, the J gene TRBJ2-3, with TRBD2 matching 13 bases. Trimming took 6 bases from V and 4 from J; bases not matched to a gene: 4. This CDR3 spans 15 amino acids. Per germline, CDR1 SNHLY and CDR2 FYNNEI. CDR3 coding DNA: TGTGCCAGCAGGCAACTAGCGGGGGGGCCAGATACGCAGTATTTT. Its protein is CASRQLAGGPDTQYF.

The CDR3: CASSVSEGTDTQYF. The CDR3 DNA sequence: TGTGCCAGCAGTGTGTCAGAGGGTACAGATACGCAGTATTTT. The chain carries TRBV6-1 and TRBJ2-3, with D perhaps TRBD2 (5 bases). Deletions cut 4 bases from V and 3 bases from J, with 11 bases between. The CDR3 contains 14 residues. Germline CDR1 is MNHNS and CDR2 is SASEGT.

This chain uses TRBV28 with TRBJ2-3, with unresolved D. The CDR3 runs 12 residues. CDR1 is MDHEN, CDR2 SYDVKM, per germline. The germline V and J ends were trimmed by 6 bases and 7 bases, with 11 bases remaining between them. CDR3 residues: CASSRPAYTQYF. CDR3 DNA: TGTGCCAGCAGCCGACCGGCTTATACGCAGTATTTT.

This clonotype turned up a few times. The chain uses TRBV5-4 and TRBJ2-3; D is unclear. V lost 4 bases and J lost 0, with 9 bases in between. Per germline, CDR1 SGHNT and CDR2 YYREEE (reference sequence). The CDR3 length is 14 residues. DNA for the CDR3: TGTGCCAGCAGCCCCATGGACAGCACAGATACGCAGTATTTT. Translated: CASSPMDSTDTQYF.